This T cell receptor (beta chain) was sequenced during a study of sequential checkpoint blockade in melanoma (dated 2019 in TCRdb). Regarding the study in general: Patients were randomized 1:1 to first-line nivolumab followed by ipilimumab (arm A) or ipilimumab followed by nivolumab (arm B). Both trial sequences were followed by maintenance nivolumab.

On the study overall, not on this receptor specifically: Larger, independent patient cohorts are needed to validate the response-prediction model that combines TCR metrics and mutation burden.

CDR1 and CDR2, looked up from the germline V gene, are SGDLS and YYNGEE. V is reduced by 0 bases and J by 5 bases, leaving a spacing of 15 bases between them. CDR3 length: 15 amino acids, cysteine to phenylalanine. Of the read, only the CDR3 DNA is kept; its 45 bases are in frame from base 1. Points on this clone: Its antigen is still unknown. No much larger clonotype is one base removed from it; base qualities were not supplied.

TCRbeta CDR3 regions were immunosequenced from genomic DNA with the immunoSEQ Assay. Before high-throughput sequencing, genomic DNA was amplified using bias-controlled multiplex PCR. Processing in the source paper ran as follows. To quantify the absolute abundance of each unique TCRbeta CDR3 region, the sequences were collapsed and filtered. Clonality, defined as 1 minus Pielou's evenness, was calculated using productive rearrangements only. A previously published method was used to identify clones whose frequencies were significantly greater in on-treatment samples than in baseline samples. The table was pulled from immuneACCESS by TCRdb, which kept in-frame rearrangements only. Such tables lose some clones; where checked, under half of the loss comes from unresolved V genes, and the rest has no known cause. V, J and clone size derive from that table, while D and trimming were established from the DNA sequence. Here the sample has 34,000 or so clones; approximately 82% occur a single time. The top ten hold approximately 20% of the sample.

Read against the paper, the sample's treatment or condition label means: randomized to nivolumab then ipilimumab (arm A) or the reverse (arm B). None of the trial patients had been given prior DNA-damaging chemotherapy. Thawed PBMCs were sorted on a FACS Aria II flow cytometer to isolate live CD3+CD8+ cells negative for CD19 and CD56. The samples were obtained from melanoma patients enrolled in CheckMate 064, an open-label, randomized phase II trial testing sequential checkpoint blockade. Peripheral blood mononuclear cells were obtained through leukapheresis, purified using Ficoll-Paque, and frozen in human serum containing roughly 10% DMSO. Immediately after sorting, the purity of the sorted blood CD3+CD8+ cells was confirmed to be >95%, and DNA was then extracted.

The chain uses TRBV9 and TRBJ2-7; 6 matching bases give a weak D call of TRBD2. This clonotype was obtained from a human donor with melanoma. Specimen: CD8+ T cells sorted from blood (inferred from file names), collected from a patient given nivolumab and ipilimumab in sequence. The nucleotide sequence reads as follows: TGTGCCAGCAGCGTAGTACCGGGAGAGGCCCACGAGCAGTACTTC. Its coded protein is CASSVVPGEAHEQYF.